What follows are 27 T cell receptor beta chains derived from one specimen sequenced in a study of chemoradiotherapy in HPV16-positive cancers. TCRdb's table, derived via immunoSEQ multiplex PCR, lists solely in-frame clones and lacks some. This table has 25,000 to 40,000 clones, roughly 88% appearing once. The sequencing used blood, collected from a patient who underwent chemoradiotherapy. Receptor source: a human donor with HPV-associated anogenital cancer.

This clone was detected once. The V and J genes are TRBV30 and TRBJ2-7; the match to TRBD1 covers 7 bases. The CDR3 length is 13 residues. In germline, CDR1 is GTSNPN, CDR2 SVGIG (reference sequence). The trim removed 4 bases at V and 4 bases at J, leaving 7 bases unmatched. The CDR3 sequence is CAWNVGRGYEQYF. CDR3 nucleotide sequence: TGTGCCTGGAACGTCGGCAGGGGGTACGAGCAGTACTTC.

This chain connects TRBV7-9 to TRBJ1-2, with D possibly TRBD1 on 6 matching bases. CDR1 SEHNR and CDR2 FQNEAQ come from the germline V gene (reference sequence). Trimming took off 1 base at V and 8 bases at J, with 11 bases between the two ends. The CDR3 sequence is 13 residues long. The CDR3 DNA reads as TGTGCCAGCAGCTTAGGGTACAGGGAGGGCTACACCTTC. It translates to CASSLGYREGYTF.

This clone was seen a single time. This chain joins TRBV10-2 and TRBJ1-1; D unclear. V was trimmed by 5 bases and J by 3 bases, leaving 13 bases between them. Germline CDR1 reads WSHSY; CDR2 reads SAAADI. CDR3 length: 14 amino acids. The CDR3 sequence is CASSFAGKDTEAFF. CDR3 nucleotides: TGCGCCAGCAGTTTTGCCGGTAAGGACACTGAAGCTTTCTTT.

This chain uses TRBV7-2 with TRBJ1-1; D perhaps matches TRBD1 (6 bases). CDR3 length: 14 residues. Germline loops: CDR1 SGHTA, CDR2 FQGNSA. V lost 2 bases, J lost 1 base, and 8 bases lay in between. In DNA, the CDR3 is TGTGCCAGCAGCTTAACACAGGGGAACACTGAAGCTTTCTTT. It encodes CASSLTQGNTEAFF.

The chain recombines TRBV6-1 with TRBJ1-2; possibly TRBD1 for D (6 bases). Germline values: CDR1 MNHNS, CDR2 SASEGT. Trimming stripped 6 bases from V and 7 bases from J, with 21 bases between. The CDR3 covers 15 residues. DNA for the CDR3: TGTGCCAGCAGGGACCTAGGGGGGGGAGTAGGTGGCTACACCTTC. It encodes CASRDLGGGVGGYTF.

The rearrangement links TRBV25-1 to TRBJ1-6; D is perhaps TRBD1 (6 bases). The germline V and J ends were trimmed by 2 bases and 6 bases, with 11 bases remaining between them. The length of the CDR3 is 15 residues. Germline V CDR1 and CDR2: MGHDK, SYGVNS. Written as DNA, the CDR3 is TGTGCCAGCAGTGAACGGGGGGGGCGTAATTCACCCCTCCACTTT. It specifies CASSERGGRNSPLHF.

This chain uses TRBV5-1 with TRBJ2-3; TRBD2 agrees at 11 bases. V lost 8 bases and J lost 4; bases outside the gene matches: 6. CDR1 is SGHRS, CDR2 YFSETQ, per germline. The CDR3 extends over 14 amino acids. CDR3: CASTSGGGSDTQYF. For the CDR3, the DNA is TGCGCCAGTACTAGCGGGGGAGGATCAGATACGCAGTATTTT.

V usage is TRBV5-1 and J usage is TRBJ2-5, with D perhaps TRBD1 (6 bases). Trimming took off 1 base at V and 2 bases at J, with 12 bases between the two ends. Germline V lookup: CDR1 SGHRS, CDR2 YFSETQ. The CDR3 has 15 amino acids. The CDR3 region has the DNA TGCGCCAGCAGCTTGAGGGGAAGGGGGCAAGAGACCCAGTACTTC. Its protein product is CASSLRGRGQETQYF.

V and J are TRBV7-2 and TRBJ1-2; D remains ambiguous. CDR3 length: 13 amino acids. Germline V CDR1 and CDR2: SGHTA, FQGNSA. The V gene lost 2 bases and the J gene lost 8 bases, with 12 bases spanning the gap. DNA for the CDR3: TGTGCCAGCAGCTTATCGCGTCTCCGGGGCTACACCTTC. It specifies CASSLSRLRGYTF.

The chain combines TRBV10-3 with TRBJ1-1, with D possibly being TRBD1 (5 bases). CDR3 size: 15 residues. V lost 4 bases to trimming and J lost 5 bases, with 17 bases between them. Looked up from germline, CDR1 is ENHRY and CDR2 is SYGVKD. Written as DNA, the CDR3 is TGTGCCATCAGTGGGCGGGGAGGGGTGAGGACTGAAGCTTTCTTT. Encoded protein: CAISGRGGVRTEAFF.

The chain joins TRBV6-1 to TRBJ2-2; 8 nucleotides line up with TRBD1. CDR1 is MNHNS and CDR2 is SASEGT in the germline V gene. V gave up 5 bases and J gave up 4 bases; unmatched junction bases: 6. The CDR3 consists of 15 residues. This CDR3 is CASSRTGPGTGELFF. In nucleotides, the CDR3 is TGTGCCAGCAGTAGGACAGGGCCGGGCACCGGGGAGCTGTTTTTT.

V gene TRBV10-2 combines with J gene TRBJ2-7, with 9 nucleotides matching TRBD1. J was trimmed by 2 bases and V by 9 bases; bases with no gene match: 5. Germline V CDR1 and CDR2: WSHSY, SAAADI. The length of the CDR3 is 13 residues. CDR3 bases: TGCGCCAGTAAGGACAGGGGAACCTACGAGCAGTACTTC. Its translation: CASKDRGTYEQYF.

The chain employs TRBV7-9 and TRBJ1-4; 7 positions match TRBD1. Trimming removed 5 bases from V and 3 bases from J; junction bases left unmatched: 6. This CDR3 is built from 15 residues. Germline values: CDR1 SEHNR, CDR2 FQNEAQ (reference sequence). The CDR3 sequence: CASSLTGEPNEKLFF. The CDR3 DNA follows: TGTGCCAGCAGCCTAACAGGGGAGCCTAATGAAAAACTGTTTTTT.

The chain recombines TRBV18 with TRBJ2-7; D may be TRBD1 (5 bases). CDR1 is KGHSH and CDR2 is LQKENI in the germline V gene. The CDR3 is 14 residues long. V dropped 3 bases and J dropped 1 base, with 10 bases sitting between them. The CDR3 reads CASSPDDRSYEQYF. CDR3 coding DNA: TGTGCCAGCTCACCGGACGACAGATCCTACGAGCAGTACTTC.

The genes are TRBV19 and TRBJ1-3, with 9 nucleotides matching TRBD1. V dropped 8 bases and J dropped 4; count of bases not matched to a gene: 6. The CDR3 covers 14 residues. Germline-derived CDR1 and CDR2 are LNHDA and SQIVND (reference sequence). CDR3 nucleotides: TGTGCCAGTCAACAGGGGGCGACGGGAAACACCATATATTTT. Protein sequence: CASQQGATGNTIYF. Looking up the rest from reference TRBV19 and TRBJ1-3 gives the full variable domain: DGGITQSPKYLFRKEGQNVTLSCEQNLNHDAMYWYRQDPGQGLRLIYYSQIVNDFQKGDIAEGYSVSREKKESFPLTVTSAQKNPTAFYLCASQQGATGNTIYFGEGSWLTVV.

By sample fraction, this clone is medium-sized. The V gene is TRBV5-4, the J gene TRBJ2-3, with 7 bases aligning to TRBD1. This CDR3 comprises 15 residues. The junction had 9 bases not matched to a gene; V was cut back by 3 bases and J by 5 bases. The germline gives CDR1 SGHNT, CDR2 YYREEE (reference sequence). The CDR3 DNA follows: TGTGCCAGCAGCTCCGAAGGGGGCGCGGGAGATACGCAGTATTTT. It yields the protein CASSSEGGAGDTQYF.

This sequence joins TRBV15 and TRBJ2-7; 7 nucleotides line up with TRBD1. Trimming took 4 bases from V and 2 from J; bases not matched to a gene: 8. CDR3 length: 15 residues. Germline V lookup: CDR1 LNHNV, CDR2 YYDKDF (reference sequence). The CDR3 spells CATSTRGRGTYEQYF. CDR3 DNA: TGTGCCACCAGCACTAGGGGCAGGGGGACCTACGAGCAGTACTTC.

The rearrangement links TRBV4-1 to TRBJ1-2; a possible D gene is TRBD1 (5 bases). V shed 1 base and J shed 8 bases, with 14 bases lying between them. The CDR3 covers 14 residues. Looked up from germline, CDR1 is MGHRA and CDR2 is YSYEKL. CDR3: CASSQVRAASGYTF. CDR3 nucleotide sequence: TGCGCCAGCAGCCAAGTCAGGGCCGCCTCGGGCTACACCTTC.

V is TRBV5-8 and J is TRBJ1-2; TRBD1 is a possible D gene (5 bases). The length of the CDR3 is 15 residues. The V gene's germline CDR1 is SGHTS and CDR2 YDEGEE. The ends were cut back, 0 bases at V and 6 bases at J, with 15 bases in the middle. The CDR3 reads CASSLEGLYIDGYTF. The CDR3 DNA follows: TGTGCCAGCAGCTTGGAGGGGCTTTATATCGATGGCTACACCTTC.

The chain carries TRBV15 and TRBJ1-4; no firm D call. CDR3 length equals 15 residues. CDR1 and CDR2 (germline): LNHNV, YYDKDF (reference sequence). Trimming cost V 0 bases and J 3 bases, with 8 bases left between them. CDR3 bases: TGTGCCACCAGCAGAGAAGGTTATCCTAATGAAAAACTGTTTTTT. Protein sequence: CATSREGYPNEKLFF.

This chain joins TRBV30 and TRBJ2-2; D gene ambiguous. The germline V gene encodes CDR1 GTSNPN and CDR2 SVGIG (reference sequence). V was pared by 1 base and J by 4 bases, with 7 bases between. The CDR3 is made up of 13 amino acids. CDR3 in amino acids: CAWSGTVTGELFF. The CDR3 bases are TGTGCCTGGAGTGGGACGGTCACCGGGGAGCTGTTTTTT.

J is TRBJ2-7 and V is TRBV7-3, with a weak D call TRBD2 (6 bases). The germline V and J ends were trimmed by 0 bases and 1 base, with 10 bases remaining between them. The CDR3 has 15 amino acids. Germline CDR1 and CDR2: SGHTA and FQGTGA. In nucleotides, the CDR3 is TGTGCCAGCAGCTTAACCGGGACTGGATCCTACGAGCAGTACTTC. Translating gives CASSLTGTGSYEQYF.

This clone was detected only a few times. The V and J genes are TRBV7-9 and TRBJ1-1; TRBD1 matches 10 bases. The CDR3 spans 14 residues. The V gene's germline CDR1 is SEHNR and CDR2 FQNEAQ (reference sequence). V lost 5 bases and J lost 5; bases outside the gene matches: 5. The CDR3 nucleotides read TGTGCCAGCAGCGGGGACAGGGGAAGGACTGAAGCTTTCTTT. Its translation: CASSGDRGRTEAFF. The variable domain in full, completed from reference TRBV7-9 and TRBJ1-1, reads DTGVSQNPRHKITKRGQNVTFRCDPISEHNRLYWYRQTLGQGPEFLTYFQNEAQLEKSRLLSDRFSAERPKGSFSTLEIQRTEQGDSAMYLCASSGDRGRTEAFFGQGTRLTVV.

The CDR3 region is CASSLGTGMSNYGYTF. The CDR3 DNA is TGCGCCAGCAGCTTGGGGACAGGGATGAGTAACTATGGCTACACCTTC. The rearrangement uses TRBV5-1 and TRBJ1-2; 8 nucleotides match TRBD1. There are 16 residues in the CDR3. The germline V gene has CDR1 SGHRS and CDR2 YFSETQ. V dropped 0 bases and J dropped 1; count of bases not matched to a gene: 5.

This chain joins TRBV6-1 and TRBJ1-2; D remains ambiguous. This CDR3 is 12 amino acids long. The ends were cut back, 1 base at V and 7 bases at J, with 7 bases in the middle. CDR1 MNHNS and CDR2 SASEGT come from the germline V gene. CDR3 DNA sequence: TGTGCCAGCAGTGAAGGGGGAACTGGCTACACCTTC. Its translation is CASSEGGTGYTF.

This rearrangement joins TRBV28 to TRBJ1-5; 8 bases are a match to TRBD1. CDR3 length equals 14 residues. Germline V CDR1 and CDR2: MDHEN, SYDVKM. The J segment lost 5 bases and the V segment lost 7 bases, leaving 7 bases of the junction unmatched. The CDR3 nucleotides are TGTGCCAGCAACGTCGGACAGGGACATCAGCCCCAGCATTTT. Its translation is CASNVGQGHQPQHF.

The CDR3 protein is CASSIPTYTPYGYTF. The DNA of the CDR3 is TGTGCCAGTAGTATACCGACCTACACCCCGTATGGCTACACCTTC. The chain employs TRBV19 and TRBJ1-2; D not resolved. Deletions cut 2 bases from V and 5 bases from J, with 15 bases between. CDR3 length: 15 amino acids. Per the germline V gene, CDR1 is LNHDA and CDR2 is SQIVND (reference sequence).